Included here is one TCR beta chain sequence, with context. Data came from immunoSEQ multiplex PCR; TCRdb stores just in-frame clones and leaves some out. This sample carries some 70,000 clones, around 88% of them seen once, and the ten largest clones take just under 0.6%. The entry originates in a study of blood T cell repertoires in COVID-19. Germline CDR1 reads SGHRS; CDR2 reads YFSETQ. There are 15 residues in the CDR3. Trimming removed 5 bases from V and 2 bases from J; junction bases left unmatched: 7. The chain uses TRBV5-1 and TRBJ2-7, with 10 bases aligning to TRBD2. Sequenced input: peripheral blood. The sequence derives from a man aged 55 to 70 with acute or convalescent COVID-19. The chain's CDR3 is CASSRSGGTPYEQYF. CDR3 sequence (DNA): TGCGCCAGCAGTCGTAGCGGGGGGACACCCTACGAGCAGTACTTC.